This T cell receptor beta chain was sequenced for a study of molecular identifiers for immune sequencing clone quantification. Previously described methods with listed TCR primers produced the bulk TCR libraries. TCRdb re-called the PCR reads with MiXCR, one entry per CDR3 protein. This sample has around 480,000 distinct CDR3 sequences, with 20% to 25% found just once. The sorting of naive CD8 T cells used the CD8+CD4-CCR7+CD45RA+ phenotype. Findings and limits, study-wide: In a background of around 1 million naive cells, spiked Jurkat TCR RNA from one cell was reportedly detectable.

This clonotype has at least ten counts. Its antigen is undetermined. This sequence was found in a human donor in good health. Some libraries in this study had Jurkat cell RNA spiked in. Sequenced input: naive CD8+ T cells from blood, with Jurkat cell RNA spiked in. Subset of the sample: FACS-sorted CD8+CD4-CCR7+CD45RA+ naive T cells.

CDR3 nucleotide sequence: TGCAGCGTTGAAGCAGGGGAATTCTCCTACGAGCAGTACTTC. It encodes CSVEAGEFSYEQYF. The genes are TRBV29-1 and TRBJ2-7, with a weak D call TRBD1 (6 bases). The CDR3 spans 14 residues. Germline V gene lookup returns CDR1 SQVTM and CDR2 ANQGSEA. V was cut by 1 base and J by 0 bases, with 10 bases left in between.